The 9 T cell receptor beta chains below come from one sample, sequenced in a study of naive and memory T cell subsets. The study, taken as a whole, reports: Possibly reflecting memory cells re-expressing CD45RA, a few larger clonotypes occurred in naive repertoires, especially CD8.

An equimolar mix of two oligonucleotides served as the beta constant-region primer for TRBC1 and TRBC2. Four rounds of PCR amplified the ligated cDNA using nested alpha and beta constant-region primers plus SP2. Each CDR3 protein gets one entry after TCRdb re-called the UMI-ligation and nested PCR reads with MiXCR. The sample shows more than 95,000 distinct CDR3 sequences, about 14% of them seen only once. These receptors' antigens are unknown. Sequencing input: naive CD8+ T cells from blood. The receptors were gathered from a human donor in good health.

The table lists this clonotype with a few counts. This chain connects TRBV21-1 to TRBJ2-7; TRBD1, as called in the table, went unchecked against the DNA. TRBV21-1 is reported as a pseudogene. There are 10 residues in the CDR3. The CDR3 DNA reads as TGTGCCACCCGGACCGATCTTGCGTACTTC. Protein: CATRTDLAYF.

This clonotype was observed a handful of times. The chain links TRBV7-9 to TRBJ2-1; D perhaps matches TRBD1 (6 bases). From germline, CDR1 is SEHNR and CDR2 FQNEAQ (reference sequence). The V end lost 6 bases, the J end lost 4 bases, and 7 bases lay between the germline ends. The CDR3 spans 12 residues. The CDR3 spells CASRTGYNEQFF. Here the CDR3 DNA reads TGTGCCAGCAGAACAGGGTACAATGAGCAGTTCTTC.

This clonotype was seen many times. The chain carries TRBV6-5 and TRBJ2-7; weak D call: TRBD2 (6 bases). The germline V gene encodes CDR1 MNHEY and CDR2 SVGAGI. Between the trimmed V and J ends, which lost 6 bases and 3 bases, there was a span of 21 bases. This CDR3 is 16 amino acids long. The DNA for the CDR3 is TGTGCCAGCAGCACAAATCCGGGACTGGGGCTCTACGAGCAGTACTTC. Amino acid sequence: CASSTNPGLGLYEQYF.

V gene TRBV19 combines with J gene TRBJ2-5; no clear D. Germline-derived CDR1 and CDR2 are LNHDA and SQIVND (reference sequence). The CDR3 is made up of 12 amino acids. The V end was cut by 8 bases, the J end by 4 bases, with 11 bases between. CDR3 coding DNA: TGTGCCAGTCGGGCCCAAGGAGAGACCCAGTACTTC. Protein product: CASRAQGETQYF.

This chain uses TRBV7-9 with TRBJ2-7; D not resolved. CDR1 SEHNR and CDR2 FQNEAQ come from the germline V gene (reference sequence). Trimming took off 5 bases at V and 0 bases at J, with 5 bases between the two ends. The CDR3 has 12 residues. The CDR3 coding sequence is TGTGCCAGCAGCGCTCTCTCCTACGAGCAGTACTTC. Amino acid sequence: CASSALSYEQYF.

V usage is TRBV4-3 and J usage is TRBJ2-5; a weak D match, TRBD1 (6 bases). This CDR3 comprises 18 residues. Germline CDR1 LGHNA, CDR2 YSLEER. Trimming took 1 base from V and 1 from J, leaving 19 bases between them. The CDR3 sequence: CASSQGPGARTAQETQYF. CDR3 DNA sequence: TGCGCCAGCAGCCAAGGCCCCGGGGCAAGGACAGCCCAAGAGACCCAGTACTTC.

The rearrangement uses TRBV27 and TRBJ1-6, with D perhaps TRBD1 (5 bases). CDR3 length: 18 amino acids. From germline, CDR1 is MNHEY and CDR2 SMNVEV (reference sequence). Trimming took 0 bases from V and 8 from J, leaving 20 bases between them. CDR3 DNA sequence: TGTGCCAGCAGTTTATCTCCCCCCGACAGTGTCCCCCATTCACCCCTCCACTTT. Translating gives CASSLSPPDSVPHSPLHF.

This clonotype was recorded a few times. The gene calls are TRBV15 and TRBJ2-3; D is ambiguous. The CDR3 sequence is 13 residues long. CDR1 is LNHNV and CDR2 is YYDKDF in the germline V gene (reference sequence). Between the trimmed V and J ends, which lost 0 bases and 1 base, there was a span of 2 bases. CDR3 sequence: CATSREGTDTQYF. The CDR3 bases are TGTGCCACCAGCAGAGAGGGCACAGATACGCAGTATTTT.

The chain uses TRBV3-1 and TRBJ2-7; 8 bases are a match to TRBD2. The CDR3 totals 15 residues. The V gene end was trimmed by 2 bases and the J gene end by 5 bases; junction bases not matched to a gene: 8. CDR1 is LGHDT and CDR2 is YNNKEL in the germline V gene (reference sequence). In nucleotides, the CDR3 is TGTGCCAGCAGCCAAAGCGGGGGATTTAACCACGAGCAGTACTTC. Protein sequence: CASSQSGGFNHEQYF.